One sample yielded the 23 T cell receptor beta chains listed below, sequenced in a study of blood T cell repertoires in COVID-19 (TCRdb year 2020). The method was the immunoSEQ multiplex PCR assay. The source is immuneACCESS, and TCRdb retained only in-frame sequences with V and J called. Part of the clones is not carried over; for the studies checked, unresolved V genes explain less than half of this, and the remainder is unexplained. This sample has 150,000 to 200,000 clones in its table, and 75% to 85% of those were observed once. The ten largest clones represent less than 7% of the sample. Sequenced material: peripheral blood. These receptors originate from a woman in her thirties or forties with COVID-19, enrolled during active disease.

This chain links TRBV30 with TRBJ2-2, with TRBD2 matching 14 bases. The CDR3 has 17 amino acids. V was pared by 3 bases and J by 0 bases, with 3 bases of the junction left unmatched. CDR1 and CDR2 from the germline V gene are GTSNPN and SVGIG (reference sequence). The CDR3: CAWRGLAGAANTGELFF. The CDR3 DNA follows: TGTGCCTGGAGGGGACTAGCGGGGGCCGCGAACACCGGGGAGCTGTTTTTT.

The CDR3 nucleotides are TGTGCCAGCAGTTTAACACCGGAAAAACTGTTTTTT. Its translation: CASSLTPEKLFF. The J gene is TRBJ1-4, the V gene TRBV6-2 or TRBV6-3; D not certain. The V gene lost 4 bases and the J gene lost 8 bases, with 8 bases spanning the gap. This CDR3 has 12 residues. Germline V gives CDR1 MNHEY, CDR2 SVGEGT.

This clone was seen once. The chain joins TRBV27 to TRBJ1-2, with 9 bases fitting TRBD1. V shed 2 bases, J shed 6 bases, and the junction held 4 bases outside the gene matches. The CDR3 consists of 14 residues. Germline CDR1 reads MNHEY; CDR2 reads SMNVEV (reference sequence). The CDR3 DNA sequence: TGTGCCAGCAGTTTAGTAGGACAGGGGAATGGCTACACCTTC. This encodes CASSLVGQGNGYTF.

The V gene is TRBV10-1, the J gene TRBJ2-1; weak D call: TRBD2 (5 bases). Trimming left V 2 bases short and J 0 bases short, with 5 bases between. CDR3 length equals 14 residues. Germline V CDR1 and CDR2: WNHNN, SYGVQD (reference sequence). The CDR3 here is CASSETSSYNEQFF. The CDR3 DNA sequence: TGCGCCAGCAGTGAGACTAGCTCCTACAATGAGCAGTTCTTC.

The J gene is TRBJ1-1, the V gene TRBV11-2; D is possibly TRBD1 (6 bases). From germline, CDR1 is SGHAT and CDR2 FQNNGV. Trimming removed 1 base at V and 11 bases at J, with 11 bases between. The CDR3 is 12 amino acids. The CDR3 nucleotides are TGTGCCAGCAGCTTAGGCACAGGGTTGGCTTTCTTT. Translated: CASSLGTGLAFF. Variable domain in full (rest from reference TRBV11-2 and TRBJ1-1): EAGVAQSPRYKIIEKRQSVAFWCNPISGHATLYWYQQILGQGPKLLIQFQNNGVVDDSQLPKDRFSAERLKGVDSTLKIQPAKLEDSAVYLCASSLGTGLAFFGQGTRLTVV.

Details on this clone: The junction shows a germline mismatch at one end, possibly a read error. V usage is TRBV12-3 or TRBV12-4 and J usage is TRBJ1-2; the match to TRBD1 covers 7 bases. This CDR3 has 13 residues. The CDR3 spells CASSPGTATGGDF. The CDR3, as DNA: TGTGCCAGCAGCCCCGGGACAGCTACTGGTGGCGACTTC.

The V and J genes are TRBV19 and TRBJ2-1; 11 bases fit TRBD1. This CDR3 contains 15 residues. V gave up 3 bases and J gave up 4 bases; unmatched junction bases: 2. Germline lookup yields CDR1 LNHDA and CDR2 SQIVND (reference sequence). The CDR3 spells CASSIGDRGYNEQFF. In DNA, the CDR3 is TGTGCCAGTAGTATCGGGGACAGGGGGTACAATGAGCAGTTCTTC.

The V and J genes are TRBV6-5 and TRBJ2-5; no clear D gene. The germline gives CDR1 MNHEY, CDR2 SVGAGI. This CDR3 is 16 amino acids long. Between the trimmed V and J ends, which lost 0 bases and 2 bases, there was a span of 13 bases. Here the CDR3 reads CASSYSNDITQETQYF. The CDR3, as DNA: TGTGCCAGCAGTTACTCGAACGACATAACGCAAGAGACCCAGTACTTC.

Here the CDR3 reads CASGQGTFHEKLFF. DNA of the CDR3: TGTGCCAGTGGGCAAGGGACATTCCATGAAAAACTGTTTTTT. The genes are TRBV19 and TRBJ1-4, with D perhaps matching TRBD1 (6 bases). Germline CDR1 LNHDA, CDR2 SQIVND (reference sequence). The V end lost 8 bases, the J end lost 6 bases, and 16 bases lay between the germline ends. The CDR3 is 14 amino acids.

The V gene is TRBV9, the J gene TRBJ2-3, with 12 nucleotides matching TRBD2. The CDR3 runs to 15 residues. V gave up 4 bases and J gave up 8 bases; unmatched junction bases: 8. Looked up from germline, CDR1 is SGDLS and CDR2 is YYNGEE. CDR3 coding DNA: TGTGCCAGCAGCCCTTCTAGCGGGGGGGCCCTTACGCAGTATTTT. Protein sequence: CASSPSSGGALTQYF.

The V call is TRBV6-2 or TRBV6-3, the J call TRBJ2-5, with no clear D. The CDR3 is 12 residues long. The germline V gene encodes CDR1 MNHEY and CDR2 SVGEGT. V gave up 4 bases and J gave up 5 bases, with 8 bases separating them. The DNA for the CDR3 is TGTGCCAGCAGTTCGACTCGGGAGACCCAGTACTTC. Translated, it gives CASSSTRETQYF.

The chain joins TRBV5-6 to TRBJ1-2; weak D call: TRBD1 (6 bases). This CDR3 has 14 residues. Germline assignment: CDR1 SGHDT and CDR2 YYEEEE. V shed 7 bases and J shed 5 bases, with 18 bases lying between them. CDR3 nucleotides: TGTGCCAGCCTTGCCGGGGGGCCTGCTTATGGCTACACCTTC. This encodes CASLAGGPAYGYTF.

V gene TRBV18 combines with J gene TRBJ2-3; 7 nucleotides align to TRBD2. The CDR3 contains 14 residues. Germline V gene sequence: CDR1 KGHSH, CDR2 LQKENI. The J segment lost 6 bases and the V segment lost 3 bases, leaving 6 bases of the junction unmatched. DNA for the CDR3: TGTGCCAGCTCACCCGGGGCTAGCGGCGATACGCAGTATTTT. Translating it yields CASSPGASGDTQYF. Full variable domain (missing parts from reference TRBV18 and TRBJ2-3): NAGVMQNPRHLVRRRGQEARLRCSPMKGHSHVYWYRQLPEEGLKFMVYLQKENIIDESGMPKERFSAEFPKEGPSILRIQQVVRGDSAAYFCASSPGASGDTQYFGPGTRLTVL.

The rearrangement links TRBV7-6 to TRBJ2-7; D perhaps matches TRBD1 (5 bases). Germline-derived CDR1 and CDR2 are SGHVS and FNYEAQ. The V and J ends lost 0 bases and 6 bases respectively, with 12 bases between them. The CDR3 is 14 amino acids. CDR3 in DNA: TGTGCCAGCAGCTTAGCCCCGCAGGGTGGCGAGCAGTACTTC. Encoded protein: CASSLAPQGGEQYF.

In DNA form, the CDR3 reads TGTGCCAGCAGTCCCCGCCGGGCTGGAAACACCATATATTTT. Protein: CASSPRRAGNTIYF. The chain joins TRBV6-5 to TRBJ1-3; D unresolved. This CDR3 comprises 14 residues. V gave up 5 bases and J gave up 2 bases, with 10 bases separating them. Germline V gene lookup returns CDR1 MNHEY and CDR2 SVGAGI.

The chain is built from TRBV12-3 or TRBV12-4 and TRBJ2-2; 7 nucleotides match TRBD1. The junction had 3 bases not matched to a gene; V was cut back by 5 bases and J by 6 bases. The CDR3 length is 13 residues. The CDR3 here is CASSVTGAGELFF. For the CDR3, the DNA is TGTGCCAGCAGTGTTACAGGGGCCGGGGAGCTGTTTTTT.

This chain joins TRBV7-3 and TRBJ2-1, with 9 bases lining up with TRBD2. V lost 0 bases to trimming and J lost 2 bases; unmatched junction nucleotides: 5. The germline V gene has CDR1 SGHTA and CDR2 FQGTGA. CDR3 size: 17 residues. CDR3 bases: TGTGCCAGCAGCTTAACTCCTAGCGGGGTTACCTACAATGAGCAGTTCTTC. It is translated as CASSLTPSGVTYNEQFF.

This chain uses TRBV3-1 (or the pseudogene TRBV3-2) with TRBJ1-2; D unresolved. CDR1 and CDR2 from the germline V gene are LGHDT and YNNKEL (reference sequence). The CDR3 consists of 11 residues. Trimming left V 11 bases short and J 4 bases short, with 11 bases between. CDR3 coding DNA: TGTGCCCCACGGGGAGTCTATGGCTACACCTTC. As protein: CAPRGVYGYTF.

The gene calls are TRBV6-6 and TRBJ2-2, with 9 bases that match TRBD2. The V and J ends lost 7 bases and 2 bases, in that order; junction bases with no gene match: 5. There are 15 residues in the CDR3. In germline, CDR1 is MNHNY, CDR2 SVGAGI (reference sequence). In DNA, the CDR3 is TGTGCCAGCACCCGGGGACTAGCTAACACCGGGGAGCTGTTTTTT. The encoded protein is CASTRGLANTGELFF.

The chain combines TRBV10-3 with TRBJ1-2; 7 bases match TRBD1. Germline V gene data show CDR1 as ENHRY and CDR2 as SYGVKD. The CDR3 spans 15 residues. The V and J ends lost 6 bases and 3 bases, in that order; junction bases with no gene match: 10. The CDR3 here is CAIREDREYDYGYTF. CDR3 in DNA: TGTGCCATCAGGGAAGACAGGGAATACGACTATGGCTACACCTTC.

The chain combines TRBV19 with TRBJ2-3, with 8 nucleotides matching TRBD1. Germline CDR1 LNHDA, CDR2 SQIVND (reference sequence). The CDR3 sequence is 14 residues long. Trimming removed 9 bases from V and 2 bases from J; junction bases left unmatched: 7. The CDR3 DNA sequence: TGTGCCAGCCGACAGGGGCCCTTCACAGATACGCAGTATTTT. This encodes CASRQGPFTDTQYF.

V gene TRBV7-9 combines with J gene TRBJ1-2, with D possibly being TRBD1 (6 bases). V dropped 4 bases and J dropped 1 base, with 7 bases sitting between them. This CDR3 is built from 13 residues. Germline V lookup: CDR1 SEHNR, CDR2 FQNEAQ (reference sequence). The CDR3 spells CASSSDSNYGYTF. In nucleotides, the CDR3 is TGTGCCAGCAGCTCGGACAGTAACTATGGCTACACCTTC.

This clone was seen only once. The chain links TRBV6-5 to TRBJ1-1; maybe TRBD1 (5 bases). Germline V gene data show CDR1 as MNHEY and CDR2 as SVGAGI. The V and J ends lost 0 bases and 1 base respectively, with 9 bases between them. The length of the CDR3 is 15 residues. CDR3 sequence (DNA): TGTGCCAGCAGTTACTCATCAACAGGGAACACTGAAGCTTTCTTT. Translation gives CASSYSSTGNTEAFF.